This entry describes one T cell receptor (beta chain). Its recognized antigen is unknown. No quality values exist for individual bases; no much larger clone is one base distant. These data belong to a study of T cell responses to AZD1222 COVID-19 vaccine (dated by TCRdb to 2020 to 2022). Regarding the research as a whole: TCR sequencing was performed for some 250 trial participants, of whom around 200 were given two doses of AZD1222 and around 25 were given two doses of MenACWY control vaccine. Trial participants were enrolled into age subgroups of 18-55, 56-69 and 70-plus years, which contained approximately 150, 30 and 60 TCR-sequenced participants, respectively. General conclusions and limits of the study: In the small 56-69-year group, the increase in depth fell short of significance, most likely because of low power. The vaccine-associated CD4 TCRs covered the entire spike protein, and the dominant responses fell in regions 160-218 and 743-854. Participants were mostly white British and included more females than males, and it was suggested by the authors that clonal diversity may have been underestimated. Conclusions about previously exposed vaccinees are limited, since just a handful of AZD1222 recipients were seropositive for SARS-CoV-2 at baseline. Because no samples from the day 14 peak response were available, repertoires could be characterized only after the peak T cell response. Nearly half of unique spike-specific TCRs reportedly recognized epitopes outside regions mutated in the B.1.351 and B.1.1.7 variants. A significant rise in spike-specific TCR breadth and depth was observed after two AZD1222 doses relative to day 0 and relative to MenACWY recipients.

The CDR3 regions of human TCRbeta chains were analyzed by immunosequencing. Per the original workflow: TCRs in the repertoires were matched against a reference library of SARS-CoV-2-specific TCRs that had been generated with the MIRA antigen-specificity platform. Breadth was defined as the fraction of unique TCRs that were SARS-CoV-2-associated. Depth was defined as the fraction of total T cells that were SARS-CoV-2-associated. Using the MIRA data, each spike-specific TCR was assigned both to the spike region to which the TCR was reactive and to a CD4 or CD8 class. Log10-transformed breadth and depth values were compared by one-way ANOVA with Sidak's multiple comparisons tests. This is the immuneACCESS table as TCRdb keeps it, with only in-frame sequences that have V and J called. A part of the clones is gone; compared with another copy, unresolved V genes explain less than half, and the rest is unexplained. V, J and clone size were drawn from that table, and D and trimming were deduced from the DNA. This sample holds some 80,000 clones; around 88% were observed only once. Over 8% of the sample belongs to the ten largest clones.

The germline V gene (reference sequence) gives CDR1 as LNHNV and CDR2 as YYDKDF. Unmatched junction bases come to 6, with V trimmed by 0 bases and J by 4 bases. Including cysteine and phenylalanine, the CDR3 has 16 amino acids. Just CDR3 DNA is preserved here, 48 bases in frame from base 1. The label giving this sample's time point can be read as: about 28 days (+/-7) after the second vaccine dose. The treatment or condition label on this specimen signifies: meningococcal conjugate vaccine given as trial control. Vaccinee samples came from UK trials COV001 and COV002, including a single-blind randomized controlled phase 2/3 trial of AZD1222 (ChAdOx1 nCoV-19) in healthy adults. For TCRbeta chain sequencing, PBMC samples were collected from trial participants at day 0 and at day 28 after the second dose.

The specimen was peripheral blood, collected 28 days after the second dose of the MenACWY control vaccine. The chain is made from TRBV15 and TRBJ2-3, with 8 central nucleotides matching TRBD2. This TCR came from an adult who received the MenACWY meningococcal vaccine as a control. The CDR3 protein: CATSRDSGAGADTQYF. At the DNA level, the sequence is TGTGCCACCAGCAGAGATAGCGGGGCCGGTGCAGATACGCAGTATTTT.